This T cell receptor beta chain was profiled in a study of blood T cell repertoires in COVID-19. About the study: Spain, Italy and the United States supplied samples that represented acute and convalescent COVID-19.

Germline V gene lookup returns CDR1 MNHEY and CDR2 SVGAGI. The CDR3 totals 15 residues. Trimming removed 6 bases from V and 2 bases from J; junction bases left unmatched: 3. The assay was immunoSEQ multiplex PCR, and TCRdb's table has in-frame clones only and misses some. The sample contains 200,000 to 250,000 clones, approximately 80% of which appear only once. The V and J genes are TRBV6-5 and TRBJ2-1; 11 bases fit TRBD2. This sequence was found in a woman aged 45-60 years with acute or convalescent COVID-19. The sample comprised peripheral blood. CDR3 bases: TGTGCCAGCAGGGTAGCGGGAGGGCCCTACAATGAGCAGTTCTTC. This translates into CASRVAGGPYNEQFF.